This passage covers 3 T cell receptor beta chains from one sample sequenced in a study of blood T cell repertoires in COVID-19. Data came from immunoSEQ multiplex PCR; TCRdb stores just in-frame clones and leaves some out. The sample consists of 95,000 to 100,000 clones, approximately 84% of them appearing once. Sequenced material: peripheral blood. The receptors derive from a woman older than 75 with acute or convalescent COVID-19.

The V and J genes are TRBV7-2 and TRBJ1-6, with D perhaps TRBD1 (6 bases). Germline CDR1 is SGHTA and CDR2 is FQGNSA. V was pared by 3 bases and J by 6 bases, with 12 bases between. The CDR3 covers 15 residues. DNA for the CDR3: TGTGCCAGCAGCTTCGTCTTCAGGGGTAATTCACCCCTCCACTTT. Amino acids: CASSFVFRGNSPLHF.

This clone has a count of ten or more. The chain has TRBV28 and TRBJ1-4; TRBD1 is a possible D gene (6 bases). V gave up 2 bases and J gave up 0 bases, with 7 bases separating them. The length of the CDR3 is 15 residues. Germline assignment: CDR1 MDHEN and CDR2 SYDVKM. The CDR3 is CASSLRQATNEKLFF. DNA of the CDR3: TGTGCCAGCAGTTTACGACAGGCAACTAATGAAAAACTGTTTTTT.

This chain uses TRBV5-4 with TRBJ2-2; D gene unclear. In germline, CDR1 is SGHNT, CDR2 YYREEE (reference sequence). CDR3 length: 11 amino acids. V was clipped by 4 bases and J by 8 bases, with 6 bases between them. The CDR3 DNA follows: TGTGCCAGCAGCGTAACAGGGGAGCTGTTTTTT. Encoded protein: CASSVTGELFF.